The 16 T cell receptor beta chains given below trace back to one sample, sequenced in a study of blood T cell repertoires in COVID-19. Data came from immunoSEQ multiplex PCR; TCRdb stores just in-frame clones and leaves some out. This sample has 200,000 to 300,000 clones; nearly 95% occur once, and the top ten carry roughly 0.79%. Sequencing was performed on peripheral blood. These receptors all stem from a man younger than 45 with COVID-19, enrolled during active disease.

The chain recombines TRBV7-2 with TRBJ2-7; TRBD2 matches 7 bases. Losses at the gene ends were 4 bases for V and 5 bases for J; bases not matched to a gene: 8. Germline V gives CDR1 SGHTA, CDR2 FQGNSA. CDR3 length: 14 residues. The CDR3 region has the DNA TGTGCCAGCAGCTGGAGGGGAGGGAGAGACGAGCAGTACTTC. It yields the protein CASSWRGGRDEQYF.

The gene calls are TRBV10-3 and TRBJ1-3; D not certain. Looked up from germline, CDR1 is ENHRY and CDR2 is SYGVKD. The CDR3 has 14 residues. V lost 3 bases and J 0 bases, leaving 6 bases between the germline ends. The CDR3 DNA is TGTGCCATCAGTGACAGATACTCTGGAAACACCATATATTTT. Translating gives CAISDRYSGNTIYF.

The chain employs TRBV12-5 and TRBJ1-4; D possibly corresponds to TRBD1 (5 bases). The CDR3 length is 14 residues. The germline V and J ends were trimmed by 1 base and 6 bases, with 9 bases remaining between them. CDR1 LGHNT and CDR2 FRNRAP come from the germline V gene. As DNA, the CDR3 is TGTGCTAGTGGTTTGGGCTCCAGGGATGAAAAACTGTTTTTT. This codes for CASGLGSRDEKLFF.

The chain is built from TRBV5-1 and TRBJ1-2; TRBD1 is a possible D gene (5 bases). V lost 0 bases, J lost 4 bases, and 16 bases lay in between. Germline loops: CDR1 SGHRS, CDR2 YFSETQ. This CDR3 has 16 residues. The CDR3 bases are TGCGCCAGCAGCTTGGGTGGAGCAGGGCGACCCTATGGCTACACCTTC. Translation gives CASSLGGAGRPYGYTF.

V is TRBV6-7 and J is TRBJ2-7; weak D call: TRBD2 (6 bases). TRBV6-7 is placed among ORFs of uncertain function. The germline V and J ends were trimmed by 1 base and 7 bases, with 20 bases remaining between them. The CDR3 spans 16 residues. As DNA, the CDR3 is TGTGCCAGCAGTTACTTCGCGGGGTCTCACACGGGGGAGCAGTACTTC. Translation gives CASSYFAGSHTGEQYF.

Worth noting for this clone: The sample carries other DNA sequences with the same CDR3. This chain joins TRBV12-3 or TRBV12-4 and TRBJ1-2; D uncertain. V lost 4 bases to trimming and J lost 2 bases, with 8 bases between them. This CDR3 is 13 amino acids long. CDR3 region: CASSSSRNYGYTF. In nucleotides, the CDR3 is TGTGCCAGCAGTTCGTCCAGGAACTATGGCTACACCTTC.

The chain carries TRBV7-3 and TRBJ2-1, with 7 bases aligning to TRBD1. J gave up 0 bases and V 5 bases, and 7 bases lay outside the gene matches. Germline V lookup: CDR1 SGHTA, CDR2 FQGTGA. The CDR3 contains 16 residues. CDR3 nucleotides: TGTGCCAGCAGCCCGGGACAGTTGAGCTCCTACAATGAGCAGTTCTTC. Amino acids: CASSPGQLSSYNEQFF.

This sequence joins TRBV18 and TRBJ1-3, with TRBD1 matching over 9 bases. Per germline, CDR1 KGHSH and CDR2 LQKENI. Trimming removed 3 bases from V and 4 bases from J; junction bases left unmatched: 4. There are 15 residues in the CDR3. The CDR3 region has the DNA TGTGCCAGCTCACCGAACAGGGGGCGAGGAAACACCATATATTTT. It yields the protein CASSPNRGRGNTIYF.

The gene calls are TRBV19 and TRBJ1-1, with a possible D match to TRBD1 (5 bases). The CDR3 is 13 residues long. Germline V gives CDR1 LNHDA, CDR2 SQIVND (reference sequence). Trimming left V 3 bases short and J 6 bases short, with 11 bases between. In nucleotides, the CDR3 is TGTGCCAGTAGTATCGCGGGGACGCCTGAAGCTTTCTTT. Its translation: CASSIAGTPEAFF.

The table lists this clone with a count of one. The chain links TRBV6-2 or TRBV6-3 to TRBJ2-7; the match to TRBD1 covers 9 bases. Germline V lookup: CDR1 MNHEY, CDR2 SVGEGT. CDR3 length: 16 amino acids. The ends lost 6 bases at V and 2 bases at J; junction bases unmatched: 11. The CDR3 coding sequence is TGTGCCAGCAGCCCTCGGGCGGGACAGGGACCCTACGAGCAGTACTTC. It specifies CASSPRAGQGPYEQYF.

This clone has just a few counts. The DNA for the CDR3 is TGTGCCAGTACAGGGGTCTCGGACGAGCAGTACTTC. This sequence encodes CASTGVSDEQYF. The V call is TRBV27, the J call TRBJ2-7, with 7 bases that match TRBD1. Germline-derived CDR1 and CDR2 are MNHEY and SMNVEV (reference sequence). The CDR3 is made up of 12 amino acids. The J segment lost 5 bases and the V segment lost 9 bases, leaving 7 bases of the junction unmatched.

The J gene is TRBJ1-3, the V gene TRBV2, with D maybe TRBD1 (6 bases). The CDR3 loop spans 15 amino acids. CDR1 and CDR2 from the germline V gene are SNHLY and FYNNEI. Deletions cut 6 bases from V and 2 bases from J, with 14 bases between. In DNA, the CDR3 is TGTGCCAGCAGCTATATCAGGGGAGCTGGAAACACCATATATTTT. This gives the protein CASSYIRGAGNTIYF.

The CDR3, as DNA: TGCGCCAGCAGTCACCGGACAGGGGGCGCATCCGGGGAGCTGTTTTTT. The encoded protein is CASSHRTGGASGELFF. The rearrangement links TRBV10-1 to TRBJ2-2; 11 nucleotides line up with TRBD1. Germline V gene lookup returns CDR1 WNHNN and CDR2 SYGVQD (reference sequence). The V gene end was trimmed by 5 bases and the J gene end by 6 bases; junction bases not matched to a gene: 8. The CDR3 is 16 residues long.

This clone showed up just once. The chain employs TRBV2 and TRBJ2-5; D not certain. The CDR3 is made up of 14 amino acids. Trimming stripped 2 bases from V and 4 bases from J, with 11 bases between. Germline V gene lookup returns CDR1 SNHLY and CDR2 FYNNEI. The CDR3 loop reads CASSETISAETQYF. The DNA for the CDR3 is TGTGCCAGCAGTGAAACTATTAGTGCAGAGACCCAGTACTTC. The full variable domain, its missing parts supplied by reference TRBV2 and TRBJ2-5, is EPEVTQTPSHQVTQMGQEVILRCVPISNHLYFYWYRQILGQKVEFLVSFYNNEISEKSEIFDDQFSVERPDGSNFTLKIRSTKLEDSAMYFCASSETISAETQYFGPGTRLLVL.

The chain uses TRBV10-2 and TRBJ2-1, with D unresolved. V was clipped by 3 bases and J by 3 bases, with 15 bases between them. CDR3 length equals 16 residues. CDR1 is WSHSY and CDR2 is SAAADI in the germline V gene. DNA of the CDR3: TGCGCCAGCAGTGATATAATGGGCACGATCTACAATGAGCAGTTCTTC. It is translated as CASSDIMGTIYNEQFF.

The genes are TRBV5-1 and TRBJ1-4; 7 bases are a match to TRBD1. V shed 4 bases and J 7 bases; nucleotides not matched to a gene: 4. The V gene's germline CDR1 is SGHRS and CDR2 YFSETQ. This CDR3 has 13 amino acids. The CDR3 bases are TGCGCCAGCAGCGAAGGACAGGCTGAAAAACTGTTTTTT. Translation gives CASSEGQAEKLFF.